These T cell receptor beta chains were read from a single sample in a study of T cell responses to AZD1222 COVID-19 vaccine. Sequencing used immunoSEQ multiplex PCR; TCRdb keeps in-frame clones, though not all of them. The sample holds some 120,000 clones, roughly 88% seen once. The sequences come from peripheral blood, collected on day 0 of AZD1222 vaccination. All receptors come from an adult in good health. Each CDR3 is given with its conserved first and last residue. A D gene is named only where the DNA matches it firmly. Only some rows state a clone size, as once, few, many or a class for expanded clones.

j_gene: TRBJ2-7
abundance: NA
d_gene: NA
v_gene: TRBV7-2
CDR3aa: CASSQGTYEQYF
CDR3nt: TGTGCCAGCTCCCAGGGCACCTACGAGCAGTACTTC

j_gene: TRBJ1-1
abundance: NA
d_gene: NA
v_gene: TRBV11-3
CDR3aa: CASSLVGADKNTEAFF
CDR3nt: TGTGCCAGCAGCTTAGTAGGAGCAGACAAGAACACTGAAGCTTTCTTT

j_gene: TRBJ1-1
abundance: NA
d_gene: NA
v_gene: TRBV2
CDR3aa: CASMGGRAFF
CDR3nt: TGTGCCAGCATGGGAGGGAGAGCTTTCTTT

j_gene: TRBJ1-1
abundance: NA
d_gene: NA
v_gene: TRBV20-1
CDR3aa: CSASGQGVTEAFF
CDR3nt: TGCAGTGCTAGTGGCCAGGGAGTGACTGAAGCTTTCTTT

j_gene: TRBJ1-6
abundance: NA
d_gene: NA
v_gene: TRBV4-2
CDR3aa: CASSQAGESYNSPLHF
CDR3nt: TGTGCCAGCAGCCAGGCGGGCGAGTCCTATAATTCACCCCTCCACTTT

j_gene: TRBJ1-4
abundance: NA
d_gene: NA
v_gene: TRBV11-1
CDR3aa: CASSPRHATNEKLFF
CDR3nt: TGTGCCAGCAGCCCCCGACATGCAACTAATGAAAAACTGTTTTTT

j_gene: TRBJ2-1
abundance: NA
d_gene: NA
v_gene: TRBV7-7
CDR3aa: CASSVGTPQGEQFF
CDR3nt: TGTGCCAGCAGCGTCGGGACGCCGCAGGGTGAGCAGTTCTTC

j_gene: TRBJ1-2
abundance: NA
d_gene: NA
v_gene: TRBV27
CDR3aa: CASSLGRAIDYGYTF
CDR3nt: TGTGCCAGCAGTTTGGGCAGGGCCATAGACTATGGCTACACCTTC

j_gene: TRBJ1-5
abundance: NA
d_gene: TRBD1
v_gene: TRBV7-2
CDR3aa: CASSFTPGQGDQPQHF
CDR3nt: TGTGCCAGCAGCTTTACTCCGGGACAGGGAGATCAGCCCCAGCATTTT

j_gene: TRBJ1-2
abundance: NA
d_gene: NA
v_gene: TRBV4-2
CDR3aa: CASSQESGAGYTF
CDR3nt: TGTGCCAGCAGCCAAGAATCGGGTGCCGGCTACACCTTC

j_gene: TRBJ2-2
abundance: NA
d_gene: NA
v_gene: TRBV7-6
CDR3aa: CASSVETANTGELFF
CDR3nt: TGTGCCAGCAGCGTGGAGACAGCGAACACCGGGGAGCTGTTTTTT

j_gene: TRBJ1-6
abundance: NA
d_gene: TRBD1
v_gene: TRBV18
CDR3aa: CASSTTTGSVSSPLHF
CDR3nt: TGTGCCAGCTCAACTACGACAGGGTCGGTTAGTTCACCCCTCCACTTT

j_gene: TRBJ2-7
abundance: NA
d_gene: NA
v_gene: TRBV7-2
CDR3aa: CASSLAYYEQYF
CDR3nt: TGTGCCAGCAGCTTGGCCTACTACGAGCAGTACTTC

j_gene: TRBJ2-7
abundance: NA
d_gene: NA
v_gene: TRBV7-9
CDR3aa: CANSSPTRAANSYEQYF
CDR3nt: TGTGCCAACAGCTCCCCGACCCGCGCAGCAAACTCCTACGAGCAGTACTTC

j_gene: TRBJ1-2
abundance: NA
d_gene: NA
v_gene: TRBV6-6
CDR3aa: CASSYDGPRGYTF
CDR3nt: TGTGCCAGCAGTTACGACGGGCCTAGAGGCTACACCTTC

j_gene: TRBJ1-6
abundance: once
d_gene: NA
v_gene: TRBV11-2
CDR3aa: CASSLVTGRSYNSPLHF
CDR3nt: TGTGCCAGCAGCTTAGTCACGGGGAGGTCCTATAATTCACCCCTCCACTTT

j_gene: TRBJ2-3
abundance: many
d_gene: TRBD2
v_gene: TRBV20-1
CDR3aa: CSASSGGDNTQYF
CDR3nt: TGCAGTGCTAGTAGCGGGGGGGATAATACGCAGTATTTT

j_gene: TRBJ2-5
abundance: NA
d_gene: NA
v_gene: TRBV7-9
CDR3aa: CASSLGMGVQETQYF
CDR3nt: TGTGCCAGCAGCTTAGGGATGGGGGTCCAAGAGACCCAGTACTTC

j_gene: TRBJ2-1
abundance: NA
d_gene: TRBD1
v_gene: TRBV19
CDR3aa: CASRTPGQGANEQFF
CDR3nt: TGTGCCAGTAGGACACCGGGACAGGGAGCCAATGAGCAGTTCTTC

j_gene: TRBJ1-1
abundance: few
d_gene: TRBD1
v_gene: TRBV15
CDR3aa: CATSAPGQGTPTTEAFF
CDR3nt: TGTGCCACCAGCGCCCCGGGACAGGGGACACCCACCACTGAAGCTTTCTTT

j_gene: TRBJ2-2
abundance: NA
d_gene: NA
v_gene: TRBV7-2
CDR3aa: CASSLFAANTGELFF
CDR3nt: TGTGCCAGCAGCTTATTCGCAGCCAACACCGGGGAGCTGTTTTTT

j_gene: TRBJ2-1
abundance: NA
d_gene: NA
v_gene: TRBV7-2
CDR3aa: CASSRSMGAVVYEQFF
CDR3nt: TGTGCCAGCAGCCGCAGCATGGGGGCCGTCGTATATGAGCAGTTCTTC

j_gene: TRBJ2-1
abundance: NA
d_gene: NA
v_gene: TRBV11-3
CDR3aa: CASSFNMMGLSSYNEQFF
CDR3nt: TGTGCCAGCAGCTTCAATATGATGGGACTTAGCTCCTACAATGAGCAGTTCTTC

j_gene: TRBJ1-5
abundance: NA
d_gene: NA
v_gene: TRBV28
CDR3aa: CASSLPGDNQPQHF
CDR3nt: TGTGCCAGCAGTTTACCAGGGGATAATCAGCCCCAGCATTTT

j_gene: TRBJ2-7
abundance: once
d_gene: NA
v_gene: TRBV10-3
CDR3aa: CASSRGTVDYEQYF
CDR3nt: TGTGCCAGCTCGCGCGGGACCGTCGACTACGAGCAGTACTTC

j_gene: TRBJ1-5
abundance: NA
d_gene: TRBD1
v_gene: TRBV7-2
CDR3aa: CASSSPGSGGQPQHF
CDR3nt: TGTGCCAGCAGCTCCCCCGGATCAGGGGGTCAGCCCCAGCATTTT

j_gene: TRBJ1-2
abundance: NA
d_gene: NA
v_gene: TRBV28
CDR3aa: CASTKGTTPNYGYTF
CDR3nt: TGTGCCAGCACTAAGGGGACAACACCTAACTATGGCTACACCTTC

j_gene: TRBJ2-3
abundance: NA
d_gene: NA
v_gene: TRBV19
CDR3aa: CASRRGQADTQYF
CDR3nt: TGTGCCAGCCGGAGGGGTCAGGCAGATACGCAGTATTTT

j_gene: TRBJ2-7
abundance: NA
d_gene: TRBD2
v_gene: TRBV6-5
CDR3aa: CASRDGLAGYEQYF
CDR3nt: TGTGCCAGCAGGGATGGACTAGCGGGGTACGAGCAGTACTTC

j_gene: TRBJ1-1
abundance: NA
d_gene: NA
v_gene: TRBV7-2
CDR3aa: CASSLFVLPQDNTEAFF
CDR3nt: TGTGCCAGCAGCTTATTCGTGCTGCCCCAAGACAACACTGAAGCTTTCTTT

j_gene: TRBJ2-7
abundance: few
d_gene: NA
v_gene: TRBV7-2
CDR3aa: CASSLGPGKTREQYF
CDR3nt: TGTGCCAGCAGCTTAGGGCCGGGGAAGACTCGAGAGCAGTACTTC

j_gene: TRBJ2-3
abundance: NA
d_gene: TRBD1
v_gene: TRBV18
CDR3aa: CASSRTGYTDTQYF
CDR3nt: TGTGCCAGCTCACGGACAGGGTACACAGATACGCAGTATTTT

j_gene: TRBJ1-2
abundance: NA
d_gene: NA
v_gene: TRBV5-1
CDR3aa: CASSETGGSWGGYTF
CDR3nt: TGCGCCAGCAGCGAGACCGGAGGGTCCTGGGGGGGCTACACCTTC

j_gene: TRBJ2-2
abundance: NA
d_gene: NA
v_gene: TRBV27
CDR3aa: CATGHRDTGELFF
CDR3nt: TGTGCCACCGGACATCGCGACACCGGGGAGCTGTTTTTT

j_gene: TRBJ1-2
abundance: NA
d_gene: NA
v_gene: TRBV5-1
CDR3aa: CASSLDPQAYGYTF
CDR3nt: TGCGCCAGCAGCTTGGATCCCCAGGCCTATGGCTACACCTTC

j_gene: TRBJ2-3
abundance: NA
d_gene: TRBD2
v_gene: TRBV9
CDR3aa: CASRSGLAGAATDTQYF
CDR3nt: TGTGCCAGCAGGTCGGGACTAGCGGGGGCCGCCACAGATACGCAGTATTTT

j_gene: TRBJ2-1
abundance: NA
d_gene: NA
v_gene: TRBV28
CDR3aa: CASSFPGVNNEQFF
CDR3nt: TGTGCCAGCAGTTTCCCAGGGGTTAACAATGAGCAGTTCTTC

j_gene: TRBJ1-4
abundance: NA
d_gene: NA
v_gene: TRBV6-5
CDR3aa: CASQGGESEKLFF
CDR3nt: TGTGCCAGTCAAGGTGGGGAGAGTGAAAAACTGTTTTTT

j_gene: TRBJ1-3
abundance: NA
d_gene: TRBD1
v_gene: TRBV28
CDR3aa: CASSVQGAGNTIYF
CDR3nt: TGTGCCAGCAGTGTCCAGGGGGCTGGAAACACCATATATTTT

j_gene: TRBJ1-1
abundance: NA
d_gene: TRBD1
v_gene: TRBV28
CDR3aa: CASSPPGQKNTEAFF
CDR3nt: TGTGCCAGCAGTCCCCCGGGACAGAAAAACACTGAAGCTTTCTTT

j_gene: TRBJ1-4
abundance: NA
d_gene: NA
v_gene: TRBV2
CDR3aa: CASTLKEKLFF
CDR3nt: TGTGCCAGCACCTTAAAGGAAAAACTGTTTTTT

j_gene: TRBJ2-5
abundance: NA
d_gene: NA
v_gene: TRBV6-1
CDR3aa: CASSEGPSRETQYF
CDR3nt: TGTGCCAGCAGTGAAGGTCCCAGTAGAGAGACCCAGTACTTC

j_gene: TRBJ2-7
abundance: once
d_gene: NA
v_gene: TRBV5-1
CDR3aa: CASSGEKGGTSYEQYF
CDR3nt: TGCGCCAGCAGCGGGGAAAAGGGAGGTACCTCCTACGAGCAGTACTTC